This is a list of T cell receptor beta chains from one sample in a study of T cell repertoires in cytomegalovirus infection. Antigens for these TCRs are unknown. TCRdb re-analysed the reads in MiXCR, keeping a single row per CDR3 protein. The table includes hundreds of thousands of distinct CDR3 sequences, approximately 42% detected once. This specimen was cultured PBMCs, taken from culture after CMV antigen stimulation. The receptors originated from a human donor in good health (CMV status not recorded). Some clones in this sample may be carry-over from other donors' samples. The CDR3 runs from the conserved cysteine through the conserved F or W. The D gene is left open where the match is weak. For some rows the clone size is stated as once, few or many, or as a class when expanded; others skip it.

CDR3 DNA,CDR3 protein,clone size,D gene,J gene,V gene
TGTGCCAGCAGCTTACTGGGCGGGAACACAGATACGCAGTATTTT,CASSLLGGNTDTQYF,NA,NA,TRBJ2-3,TRBV7-8
TGTGCCAGCAGCCCAGTCCCCCCGGTCAGCCGGAATCAGCCCCAGCATTTT,CASSPVPPVSRNQPQHF,few,NA,TRBJ1-5,TRBV7-8
TGTGCCAGCAGCTTCTCGGCAGACTATGATACGCAGTATTTT,CASSFSADYDTQYF,NA,NA,TRBJ2-3,TRBV7-6
TGCAGTGCCCACCCCTCAGTCTACGAGCAGTACTTC,CSAHPSVYEQYF,NA,NA,TRBJ2-7,TRBV20-1
TGTGCCAGCAGCTTCGGTCGACAGGGGGCAGAGACCCAGTACTTC,CASSFGRQGAETQYF,NA,TRBD1,TRBJ2-5,TRBV7-9
TGTGCCAGCCCTACTCGGGGGGAGCAGTACTTC,CASPTRGEQYF,NA,NA,TRBJ2-7,TRBV6-1
TGTGCCAGCAGCCCCCGGGGGAGCTCTGGAAACACCATATATTTT,CASSPRGSSGNTIYF,NA,NA,TRBJ1-3,TRBV7-2
TGCGCCAGCAGCCAAGCAGCTTGGACAGGCCAAGAGACCCAGTACTTC,CASSQAAWTGQETQYF,NA,TRBD1,TRBJ2-5,TRBV4-1
TGTGCCAGCAGTTACTCGCTCCCAGGGAGCACAGATACGCAGTATTTT,CASSYSLPGSTDTQYF,NA,NA,TRBJ2-3,TRBV6-6
TGTGCCAGCAGCACCGTTACAGGGCCAGATACGCAGTATTTT,CASSTVTGPDTQYF,NA,NA,TRBJ2-3,TRBV7-9
TGCGCCAGCAGCTTGGATATCCGCTACGAGCAGTACTTC,CASSLDIRYEQYF,NA,NA,TRBJ2-7,TRBV5-1
TGCGCCAGCAGCTTGGGCATCGGTGGGGAAAAACTGTTTTTT,CASSLGIGGEKLFF,NA,NA,TRBJ1-4,TRBV5-1
TGTGCCAGCAGTTTTAGGGGCGCGGGCTCCAATGAGCAGTTCTTC,CASSFRGAGSNEQFF,NA,NA,TRBJ2-1,TRBV28
TGTGCCAGCAGGGACAGCCCCTACGAGCAGTACTTC,CASRDSPYEQYF,many,NA,TRBJ2-7,TRBV6-6
TGTGCCAGCAGTTACTTTAGGACGGCTCTTCCTCAGCCCCAGCATTTT,CASSYFRTALPQPQHF,few,NA,TRBJ1-5,TRBV6-2/TRBV6-3
TGCAGTGCTAGAGAGAGGGACAGGGGGGTTAGTTCACCCCTCCACTTT,CSARERDRGVSSPLHF,NA,TRBD1,TRBJ1-6,TRBV20-1
TGTGCCAGCAGCCTAAGCGGGGGGGATGGCTATGGCTACACCTTC,CASSLSGGDGYGYTF,NA,NA,TRBJ1-2,TRBV3-1
TGTGCCAGCACTCCCGGGACAGGGGTTGAAAAACTGTTTTTT,CASTPGTGVEKLFF,NA,TRBD1,TRBJ1-4,TRBV12-3/TRBV12-4
TGTGCCACCGCCCTTCAGGACTTCGGGACAGATACGCAGTATTTT,CATALQDFGTDTQYF,NA,NA,TRBJ2-3,TRBV10-3
TGTGCCAGCAGCTTCACCCCCACCGGGGAGCTGTTTTTT,CASSFTPTGELFF,NA,NA,TRBJ2-2,TRBV7-2
TGTGCCAGCAGCTCGACGCATAACAGGGGGGTAGTCAAAAACATTCAGTACTTC,CASSSTHNRGVVKNIQYF,few,TRBD1,TRBJ2-4,TRBV7-2
TGTGCCACCAGCAGGGGCCGGCAGCTGACCTATGGCTACACCTTC,CATSRGRQLTYGYTF,NA,NA,TRBJ1-2,TRBV15
TGTGCCAGTAGTATGCGACTAGCGGGGGGACTCTACAATGAGCAGTTCTTC,CASSMRLAGGLYNEQFF,few,TRBD2,TRBJ2-1,TRBV19
TGTGCCAGCAGCCACCAGCTCCGAGCGGGATTAGATACGCAGTATTTT,CASSHQLRAGLDTQYF,NA,TRBD2,TRBJ2-3,TRBV7-9
TGCAGTGCCACCCCTCGGGGGCAAGAGACCCAGTACTTC,CSATPRGQETQYF,NA,NA,TRBJ2-5,TRBV20-1
TGTGCCAGCAGCCCTGCCTCCCCGGGACTAGCGGACGACAATAGAGCCAAAAACATTCAGTACTTC,CASSPASPGLADDNRAKNIQYF,NA,TRBD2,TRBJ2-4,TRBV7-6
TGTGCCAGCAGCCCCGAGGGGGTGGGTACGCAGTATTTT,CASSPEGVGTQYF,NA,NA,TRBJ2-3,TRBV7-2
TGTGCCAGCAGCTCCGGTAGCGGGGGGACGGGGAAAGAGACCCAGTACTTC,CASSSGSGGTGKETQYF,NA,TRBD2,TRBJ2-5,TRBV7-9
TGTGCCAGCAGCTTAGATCTCCGAGCGGGTGGGACCGGGGAGCTGTTTTTT,CASSLDLRAGGTGELFF,NA,NA,TRBJ2-2,TRBV7-6
TGTTCCAGCAGTGCTAGCGGGAGTTTCTCCTACGAGCAGTACTTC,CSSSASGSFSYEQYF,NA,TRBD2,TRBJ2-7,TRBV2
TGTGCCAGCAGCCCTTTGAAGTTGCCTAGCACAGATACGCAGTATTTT,CASSPLKLPSTDTQYF,NA,NA,TRBJ2-3,TRBV7-2
TGCAGCGTCCTAGGTAAGGGTTTCCCGTACAATGAGCAGTTCTTC,CSVLGKGFPYNEQFF,NA,NA,TRBJ2-1,TRBV29-1
TGTGCTAGTGGCCCCCCAGATACGCAGTATTTT,CASGPPDTQYF,NA,NA,TRBJ2-3,TRBV12-5
TGTGCCAGCAGCGCGGGGGTAATGAACACTGAAGCTTTCTTT,CASSAGVMNTEAFF,few,NA,TRBJ1-1,TRBV7-9
TGTGCCAGCAGCACTGCCCCGGGACTAGCGGGGGCGAGCTCCTACGAGCAGTACTTC,CASSTAPGLAGASSYEQYF,few,TRBD2,TRBJ2-7,TRBV7-6
TGTGCCAACAGCCCCACTGGGACTAGCGGGAGGTATGAGCAGTTCTTC,CANSPTGTSGRYEQFF,few,TRBD2,TRBJ2-1,TRBV7-9
TGTGCCAGCGGACGGACAGGGAACACTGAAGCTTTCTTT,CASGRTGNTEAFF,NA,TRBD1,TRBJ1-1,TRBV6-1
TGTGCCACCCACGGACAGCTCACGATGAACACTGAAGCTTTCTTT,CATHGQLTMNTEAFF,NA,NA,TRBJ1-1,TRBV24-1
TGTGCCAGCAGTGAAGCGGGGCGCAGTGAAGCTTTCTTT,CASSEAGRSEAFF,few,NA,TRBJ1-1,TRBV6-1
TGTGCCAGCAGTGACGGACTAGCGGGACCCACAGATACGCAGTATTTT,CASSDGLAGPTDTQYF,NA,TRBD2,TRBJ2-3,TRBV6-1
TGTGCCAGCAGCTTAAGTCGGATTGAGCAGTTCTTC,CASSLSRIEQFF,NA,NA,TRBJ2-1,TRBV11-2
TGTGCCAGCAGCCACGAATTTCTAGCGGGTCTCGAGCAGTACTTC,CASSHEFLAGLEQYF,NA,TRBD2,TRBJ2-7,TRBV7-9
TGTGCCAGCAGCTCAGGGCGGGGGCCGGTCGGCACGCAGTATTTT,CASSSGRGPVGTQYF,NA,NA,TRBJ2-3,TRBV7-2
TGTGCCAGCAGCCAAAGACCGGGAATCTATGGCTACACCTTC,CASSQRPGIYGYTF,NA,NA,TRBJ1-2,TRBV4-1